One sample yielded the 20 T cell receptor beta chains listed below, sequenced in a study of blood T cells in healthy people across ages (dated by TCRdb to the mid-2010s). Libraries were built with 5' RACE. Sequenced using an Illumina HiSeq 2500. A second PCR of about 6 to 12 cycles was performed with a sample-barcoded 5' primer and a J-beta primer mix. In-frame beta chains were kept once TCRdb had trimmed the public reads at Q25 with fastp and called clones with MiXCR. Each entry is one CDR3 protein sequence, shown with its most common DNA and genes. The sample table holds over 1,300,000 distinct CDR3 sequences, of which 55% to 75% were seen once. The top ten hold about 6.7% of the sample. Sequenced: blood. The receptors here all came from a man aged 18 to 29 in good health.

The chain couples TRBV29-1 to TRBJ2-2; TRBD1 is a possible D gene (6 bases). The length of the CDR3 is 12 residues. The germline V and J ends were trimmed by 5 bases and 3 bases, with 7 bases remaining between them. CDR1 SQVTM and CDR2 ANQGSEA come from the germline V gene. CDR3 amino acids: CSVYRDTGELFF. Written as DNA, the CDR3 is TGCAGCGTTTACAGGGACACCGGGGAGCTGTTTTTT.

V is TRBV21-1 and J is TRBJ2-5. TRBV21-1 corresponds to a pseudogene. CDR3 length equals 13 residues. DNA of the CDR3: TGTGCCAGCAGCAAGAGCGTCGAAGAGACCCAGTACTTC. It specifies CASSKSVEETQYF.

This clonotype was seen many times. The gene calls are TRBV29-1 and TRBJ2-1; no firm D call. The V end lost 7 bases, the J end lost 5 bases, and 3 bases lay between the germline ends. Germline V gene sequence: CDR1 SQVTM, CDR2 ANQGSEA. This CDR3 has 9 amino acids. CDR3 in DNA: TGCAGCGCCGACAATGAGCAGTTCTTC. It encodes CSADNEQFF.

This clonotype was counted a single time. The chain has TRBV24-1 and TRBJ2-3; 14 positions agree with TRBD2. The J segment lost 4 bases and the V segment lost 4 bases, leaving 6 bases of the junction unmatched. Germline lookup yields CDR1 KGHDR and CDR2 SFDVKD. The CDR3 spans 17 residues. CDR3 sequence (DNA): TGTGCCACCAGTGACTCGACTAGCGGGGGGGTTGCAGATACGCAGTATTTT. It encodes CATSDSTSGGVADTQYF.

The chain employs TRBV7-2 and TRBJ1-5; D is possibly TRBD1 (6 bases). Germline assignment: CDR1 SGHTA and CDR2 FQGNSA. The CDR3 is 17 amino acids. The ends were cut back, 1 base at V and 0 bases at J, with 13 bases in the middle. CDR3 DNA: TGTGCCAGCAGCTTAGTCGGGGGGCCCGATAGCAATCAGCCCCAGCATTTT. Its protein product is CASSLVGGPDSNQPQHF.

The chain combines TRBV9 with TRBJ1-4; D may be TRBD1 (6 bases). The length of the CDR3 is 16 residues. The V end lost 0 bases, the J end lost 7 bases, and 16 bases lay between the germline ends. CDR1 and CDR2 from the germline V gene are SGDLS and YYNGEE. The CDR3 region has the DNA TGTGCCAGCAGCGTAGATAACAGGGTGGCTAGTGAAAAACTGTTTTTT. Translating it yields CASSVDNRVASEKLFF.

The chain is built from TRBV7-2 and TRBJ2-4; 9 bases are a match to TRBD1. The CDR3 length is 16 residues. Germline lookup yields CDR1 SGHTA and CDR2 FQGNSA. J was trimmed by 1 base and V by 3 bases; bases with no gene match: 4. In DNA form, the CDR3 reads TGTGCCAGCAGCTTCGGGGACAGGGAGGCCAAAAACATTCAGTACTTC. It is translated as CASSFGDREAKNIQYF.

The V call is TRBV7-6, the J call TRBJ1-1, with 8 nucleotides matching TRBD1. Germline trimming cut 4 bases from V and 6 bases from J; bases unmatched to any gene: 7. The CDR3 runs 14 residues. Germline V gene data show CDR1 as SGHVS and CDR2 as FNYEAQ. DNA for the CDR3: TGTGCCAGCAGCTCAGGACAGGGTCACGCTGAAGCTTTCTTT. Amino acid sequence: CASSSGQGHAEAFF.

The gene calls are TRBV5-1 and TRBJ2-3; D remains unclear. Deletions cut 4 bases from V and 6 bases from J, with 15 bases between. The CDR3 loop spans 14 amino acids. Germline V lookup: CDR1 SGHRS, CDR2 YFSETQ. As DNA, the CDR3 is TGCGCCAGCAGCCCCCGAAAACGGGCGGATACGCAGTATTTT. Its protein is CASSPRKRADTQYF.

V usage is TRBV11-1 and J usage is TRBJ2-1; either TRBD1 or TRBD2 may supply D (5 bases each). The V gene lost 5 bases and the J gene lost 11 bases, with 16 bases spanning the gap. Germline V lookup: CDR1 SGHAT, CDR2 FQDESV (reference sequence). The CDR3 runs to 13 residues. In DNA, the CDR3 is TGTGCCAGCAGCCCCGGGACGTTTAATAAGCAGTTCTTC. Its translation: CASSPGTFNKQFF.

In this sample, this clonotype turned up a few times. The gene calls are TRBV29-1 and TRBJ1-1; D call uncertain. This CDR3 is built from 12 residues. Germline CDR1 SQVTM, CDR2 ANQGSEA. V lost 7 bases and J lost 7, with 16 bases in between. CDR3 amino acids: CSAQNRRNEAFF. CDR3 DNA: TGCAGCGCTCAGAATCGTAGAAATGAAGCTTTCTTT.

The chain joins TRBV5-1 to TRBJ2-3, with unresolved D. Germline V gene sequence: CDR1 SGHRS, CDR2 YFSETQ. V gave up 3 bases and J gave up 6 bases, with 8 bases separating them. This CDR3 is 12 amino acids long. This CDR3 reads CASSSGRDTQYF. In DNA form, the CDR3 reads TGCGCCAGCAGCTCCGGGCGGGATACGCAGTATTTT. Variable domain in full (rest from reference TRBV5-1 and TRBJ2-3): KAGVTQTPRYLIKTRGQQVTLSCSPISGHRSVSWYQQTPGQGLQFLFEYFSETQRNKGNFPGRFSGRQFSNSRSEMNVSTLELGDSALYLCASSSGRDTQYFGPGTRLTVL.

J is TRBJ1-2 and V is TRBV4-1, with 8 bases fitting TRBD1. Per the germline V gene, CDR1 is MGHRA and CDR2 is YSYEKL. V gave up 1 base and J gave up 5 bases; unmatched junction bases: 12. The CDR3 contains 17 residues. The chain's CDR3 is CASSQGQGNSLGYGYTF. CDR3 DNA sequence: TGCGCCAGCAGCCAAGGACAGGGGAACTCCTTGGGATATGGCTACACCTTC.

V usage is TRBV2 and J usage is TRBJ2-7, with 7 nucleotides matching TRBD1. The CDR3 is made up of 12 amino acids. Germline CDR1 and CDR2: SNHLY and FYNNEI. The ends lost 7 bases at V and 5 bases at J; junction bases unmatched: 5. The CDR3 sequence is CASNPGGDEQYF. CDR3 nucleotides: TGTGCCAGCAATCCAGGGGGTGACGAGCAGTACTTC. Together with reference TRBV2 and TRBJ2-7, the CDR3 gives the full variable domain: EPEVTQTPSHQVTQMGQEVILRCVPISNHLYFYWYRQILGQKVEFLVSFYNNEISEKSEIFDDQFSVERPDGSNFTLKIRSTKLEDSAMYFCASNPGGDEQYFGPGTRLTVT.

The genes are TRBV4-2 and TRBJ2-1; TRBD1 matches 7 bases. Trimming took 0 bases from V and 10 from J; bases not matched to a gene: 9. CDR1 LGHNA and CDR2 YNFKEQ come from the germline V gene. The CDR3 sequence is 15 residues long. This CDR3 reads CASSQERDRLGEQFF. In DNA, the CDR3 is TGTGCCAGCAGCCAAGAGAGGGACAGATTAGGGGAGCAGTTCTTC.

This chain links TRBV12-3 or TRBV12-4 with TRBJ2-5, with D perhaps matching TRBD2 (6 bases). V lost 2 bases to trimming and J lost 11 bases, with 27 bases between them. The length of the CDR3 is 17 residues. CDR3 nucleotide sequence: TGTGCCAGCAGTTTATACTCCGGGAGTGGGGCCTACAATGAGCAGTACTTC. Residues: CASSLYSGSGAYNEQYF.

The rearrangement links TRBV6-6 to TRBJ2-5; weak D call: TRBD2 (7 bases). Trimming removed 2 bases at V and 3 bases at J, with 19 bases between. CDR1 and CDR2 from the germline V gene are MNHNY and SVGAGI (reference sequence). The CDR3 totals 17 residues. CDR3 coding DNA: TGTGCCAGCAGTTACACGGCTGGGGGGGGCCGAGAAGAGACCCAGTACTTC. This codes for CASSYTAGGGREETQYF.

This sequence joins TRBV10-3 and TRBJ2-2; D may match TRBD1 or TRBD2 (5 bases each). The CDR3 length is 13 residues. Germline CDR1 and CDR2: ENHRY and SYGVKD. V was cut by 10 bases and J by 6 bases, with 15 bases left in between. The CDR3, as DNA: TGTGCCACCGCCGGGGACCCCTCCGGGGAGCTGTTTTTT. It encodes CATAGDPSGELFF.

The rearrangement links TRBV10-3 to TRBJ2-4, with no clear D. Trimming removed 10 bases at V and 6 bases at J, with 10 bases between. This CDR3 has 11 amino acids. Germline CDR1 is ENHRY and CDR2 is SYGVKD. The CDR3 sequence: CATEDGNIQYF. Here the CDR3 DNA reads TGTGCCACCGAGGACGGAAACATTCAGTACTTC.

The rearrangement uses TRBV5-1 and TRBJ2-1; either TRBD1 or TRBD2 may supply D (6 bases each). This CDR3 has 13 amino acids. The V gene lost 4 bases and the J gene lost 9 bases, with 14 bases spanning the gap. Germline CDR1 SGHRS, CDR2 YFSETQ. The CDR3: CASSTEGGSEQFF. The DNA for the CDR3 is TGCGCCAGCAGCACTGAAGGGGGGAGTGAGCAGTTCTTC.